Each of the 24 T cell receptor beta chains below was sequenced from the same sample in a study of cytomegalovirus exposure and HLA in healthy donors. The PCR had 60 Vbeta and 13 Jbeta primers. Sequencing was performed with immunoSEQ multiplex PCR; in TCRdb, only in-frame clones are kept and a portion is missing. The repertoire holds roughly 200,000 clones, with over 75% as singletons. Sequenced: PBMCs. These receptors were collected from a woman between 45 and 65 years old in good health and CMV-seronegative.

The CDR3 DNA is TGTGCCAGCAGAGTTACAGGGGGCAAGGAAAAACTGTTTTTT. Translation gives CASRVTGGKEKLFF. The J gene is TRBJ1-4, the V gene TRBV7-2; TRBD1 matches at 9 bases. Germline V lookup: CDR1 SGHTA, CDR2 FQGNSA. The CDR3 sequence is 14 residues long. V shed 6 bases, J shed 8 bases, and the junction held 7 bases outside the gene matches.

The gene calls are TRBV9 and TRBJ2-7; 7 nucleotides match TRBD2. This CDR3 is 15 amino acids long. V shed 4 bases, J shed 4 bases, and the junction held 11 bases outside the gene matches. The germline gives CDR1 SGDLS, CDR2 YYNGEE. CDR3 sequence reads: CASSPRGFLVYEQYF. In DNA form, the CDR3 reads TGTGCCAGCAGCCCGCGGGGGTTCCTAGTTTACGAGCAGTACTTC.

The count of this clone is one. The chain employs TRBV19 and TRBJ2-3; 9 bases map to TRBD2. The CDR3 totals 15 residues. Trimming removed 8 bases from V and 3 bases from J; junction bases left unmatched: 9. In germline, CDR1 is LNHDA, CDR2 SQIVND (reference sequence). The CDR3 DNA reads TGTGCCAGTCGAGGAAGGACTAGCGAAACAGATACGCAGTATTTT. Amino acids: CASRGRTSETDTQYF.

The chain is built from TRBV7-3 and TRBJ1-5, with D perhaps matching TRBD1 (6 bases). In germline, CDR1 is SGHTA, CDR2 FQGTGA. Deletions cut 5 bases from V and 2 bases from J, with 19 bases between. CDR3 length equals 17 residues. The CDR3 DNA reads TGTGCCAGCAGCCCCATGGGGGGGCGGCCAGGCAATCAGCCCCAGCATTTT. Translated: CASSPMGGRPGNQPQHF.

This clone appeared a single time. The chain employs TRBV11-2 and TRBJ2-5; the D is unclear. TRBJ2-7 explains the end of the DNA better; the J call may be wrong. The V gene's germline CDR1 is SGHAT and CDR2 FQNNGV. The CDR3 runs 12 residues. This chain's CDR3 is CASSLDVYEQYF. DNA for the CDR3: TGTGCCAGCAGCTTAGACGTATACGAGCAGTACTTC.

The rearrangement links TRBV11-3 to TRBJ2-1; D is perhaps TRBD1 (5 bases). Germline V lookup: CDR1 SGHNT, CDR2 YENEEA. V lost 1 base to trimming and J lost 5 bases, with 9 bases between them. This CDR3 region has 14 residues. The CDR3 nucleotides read TGTGCCAGCAGCTTAGTTTCAGGGAACAATGAGCAGTTCTTC. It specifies CASSLVSGNNEQFF.

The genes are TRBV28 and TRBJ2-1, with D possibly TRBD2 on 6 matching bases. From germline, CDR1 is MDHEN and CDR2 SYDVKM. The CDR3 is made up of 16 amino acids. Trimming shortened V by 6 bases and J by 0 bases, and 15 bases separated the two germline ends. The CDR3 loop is CASSPLLGSSYNEQFF. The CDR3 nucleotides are TGTGCCAGCAGCCCCCTCCTCGGGAGCTCCTACAATGAGCAGTTCTTC.

The CDR3 region has the DNA TGTGCCAGCAGCTGGGGGCGGGGGGGAGAGACCCAGTACTTC. It codes for CASSWGRGGETQYF. V and J are TRBV7-2 and TRBJ2-5, with TRBD2 matching over 9 bases. The CDR3 runs 14 residues. CDR1 and CDR2 (germline): SGHTA, FQGNSA. J lost 4 bases, V lost 4 bases, and 4 bases had no gene match.

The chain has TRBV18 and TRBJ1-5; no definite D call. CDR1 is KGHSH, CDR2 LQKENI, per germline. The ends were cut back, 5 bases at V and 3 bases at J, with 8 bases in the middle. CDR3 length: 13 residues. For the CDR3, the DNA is TGTGCCAGCTCAGAGGATATCAATCAGCCCCAGCATTTT. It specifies CASSEDINQPQHF.

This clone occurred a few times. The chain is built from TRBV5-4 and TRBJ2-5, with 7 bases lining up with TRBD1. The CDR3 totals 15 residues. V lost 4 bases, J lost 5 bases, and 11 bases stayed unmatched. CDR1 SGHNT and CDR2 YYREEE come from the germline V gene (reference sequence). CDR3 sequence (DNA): TGTGCCAGCAGCGGCTTACAGGGGAACGTCGAGACCCAGTACTTC. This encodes CASSGLQGNVETQYF.

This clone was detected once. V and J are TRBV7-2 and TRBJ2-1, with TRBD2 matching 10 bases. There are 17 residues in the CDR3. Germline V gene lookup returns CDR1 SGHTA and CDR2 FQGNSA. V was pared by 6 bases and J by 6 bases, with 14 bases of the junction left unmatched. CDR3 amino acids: CASSRYLAGDRRNEQFF. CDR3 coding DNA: TGTGCCAGCAGTCGTTATCTAGCGGGAGATAGGCGCAATGAGCAGTTCTTC.

The CDR3 reads CASKRGADTQYF. The CDR3 DNA sequence: TGTGCCAGCAAGCGGGGGGCAGATACGCAGTATTTT. This chain connects TRBV27 to TRBJ2-3, with 9 bases fitting TRBD2. Germline assignment: CDR1 MNHEY and CDR2 SMNVEV (reference sequence). Unmatched junction bases numbered 0, after V lost 7 bases and J lost 4 bases. The CDR3 runs 12 residues.

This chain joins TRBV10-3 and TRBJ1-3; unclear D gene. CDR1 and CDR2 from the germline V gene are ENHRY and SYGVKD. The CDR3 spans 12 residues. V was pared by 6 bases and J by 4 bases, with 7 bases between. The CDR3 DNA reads TGTGCCATCAGGGCAGTCGGAAACACCATATATTTT. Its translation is CAIRAVGNTIYF.

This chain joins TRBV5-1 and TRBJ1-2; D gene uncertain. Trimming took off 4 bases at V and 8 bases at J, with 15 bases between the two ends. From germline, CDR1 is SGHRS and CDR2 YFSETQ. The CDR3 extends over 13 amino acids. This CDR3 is CASSHPEPGGYTF. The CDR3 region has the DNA TGCGCCAGCAGCCATCCTGAGCCGGGGGGCTACACCTTC.

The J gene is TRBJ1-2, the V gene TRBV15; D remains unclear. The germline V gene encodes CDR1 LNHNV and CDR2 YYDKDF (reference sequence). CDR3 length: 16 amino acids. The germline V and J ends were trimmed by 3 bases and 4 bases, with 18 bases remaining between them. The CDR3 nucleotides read TGTGCCACCAGCAGTGGGCCGGCAGCCCGATTCTATGGCTACACCTTC. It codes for CATSSGPAARFYGYTF.

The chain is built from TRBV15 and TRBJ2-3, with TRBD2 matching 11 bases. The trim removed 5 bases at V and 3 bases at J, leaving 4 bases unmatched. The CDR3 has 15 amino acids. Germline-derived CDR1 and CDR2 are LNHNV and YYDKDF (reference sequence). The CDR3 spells CATSLLAGATDTQYF. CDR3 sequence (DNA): TGTGCCACCAGCCTACTAGCGGGAGCTACAGATACGCAGTATTTT.

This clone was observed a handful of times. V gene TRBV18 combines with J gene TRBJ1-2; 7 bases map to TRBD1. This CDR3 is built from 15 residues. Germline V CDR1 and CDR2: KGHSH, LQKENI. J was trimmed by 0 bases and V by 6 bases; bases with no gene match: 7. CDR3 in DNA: TGTGCCAGCTCGCGGGACAGTGGTCCTAACTATGGCTACACCTTC. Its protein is CASSRDSGPNYGYTF.

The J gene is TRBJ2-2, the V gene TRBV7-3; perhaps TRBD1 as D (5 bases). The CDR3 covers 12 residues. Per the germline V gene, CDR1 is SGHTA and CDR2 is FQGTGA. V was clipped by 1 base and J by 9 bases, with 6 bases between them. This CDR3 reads CASSLMGRELFF. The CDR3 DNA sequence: TGTGCCAGCAGCTTAATGGGGCGGGAGCTGTTTTTT.

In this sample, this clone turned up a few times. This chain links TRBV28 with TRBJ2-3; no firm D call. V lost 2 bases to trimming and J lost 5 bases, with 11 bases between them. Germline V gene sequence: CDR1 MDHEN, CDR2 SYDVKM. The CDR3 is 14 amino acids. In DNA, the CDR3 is TGTGCCAGCAGTTTAAGCCAGGAAGGAGATACGCAGTATTTT. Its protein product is CASSLSQEGDTQYF.

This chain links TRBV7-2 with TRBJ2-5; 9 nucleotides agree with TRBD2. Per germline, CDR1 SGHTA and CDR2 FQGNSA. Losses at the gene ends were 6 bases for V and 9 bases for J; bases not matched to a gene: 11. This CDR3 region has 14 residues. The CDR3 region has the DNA TGTGCCAGCAGATTGCAAGGGGGCGGGGGGGCCCAGTACTTC. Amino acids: CASRLQGGGGAQYF. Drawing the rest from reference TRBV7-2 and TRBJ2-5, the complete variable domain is GAGVSQSPSNKVTEKGKDVELRCDPISGHTALYWYRQSLGQGLEFLIYFQGNSAPDKSGLPSDRFSAERTGGSVSTLTIQRTQQEDSAVYLCASRLQGGGGAQYFGPGTRLLVL.

The CDR3 here is CASSPGQPTAYEQYF. The CDR3 DNA reads TGTGCCAGCTCACCAGGGCAGCCGACCGCCTACGAGCAGTACTTC. The gene calls are TRBV18 and TRBJ2-7; D ambiguous. V was trimmed by 2 bases and J by 2 bases, leaving 13 bases between them. CDR1 and CDR2 (germline): KGHSH, LQKENI. This CDR3 contains 15 residues.

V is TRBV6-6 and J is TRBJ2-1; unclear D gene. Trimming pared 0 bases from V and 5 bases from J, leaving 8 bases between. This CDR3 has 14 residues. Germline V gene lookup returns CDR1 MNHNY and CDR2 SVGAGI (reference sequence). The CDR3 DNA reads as TGTGCCAGCAGTTACTCGATCCGGGACAATGAGCAGTTCTTC. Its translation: CASSYSIRDNEQFF.

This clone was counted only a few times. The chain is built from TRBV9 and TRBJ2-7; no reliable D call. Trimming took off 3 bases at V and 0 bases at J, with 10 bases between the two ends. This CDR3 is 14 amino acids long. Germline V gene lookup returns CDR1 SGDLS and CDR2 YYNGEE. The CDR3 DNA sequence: TGTGCCAGCAGCGCCCTCTTGAGCTCCTACGAGCAGTACTTC. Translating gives CASSALLSSYEQYF.

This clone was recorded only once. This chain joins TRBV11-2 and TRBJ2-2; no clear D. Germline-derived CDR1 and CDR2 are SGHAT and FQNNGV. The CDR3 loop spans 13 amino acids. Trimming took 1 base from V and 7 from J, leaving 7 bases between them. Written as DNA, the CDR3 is TGTGCCAGCAGCTTAGTTCGGGTCGGGGAGCTGTTTTTT. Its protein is CASSLVRVGELFF.